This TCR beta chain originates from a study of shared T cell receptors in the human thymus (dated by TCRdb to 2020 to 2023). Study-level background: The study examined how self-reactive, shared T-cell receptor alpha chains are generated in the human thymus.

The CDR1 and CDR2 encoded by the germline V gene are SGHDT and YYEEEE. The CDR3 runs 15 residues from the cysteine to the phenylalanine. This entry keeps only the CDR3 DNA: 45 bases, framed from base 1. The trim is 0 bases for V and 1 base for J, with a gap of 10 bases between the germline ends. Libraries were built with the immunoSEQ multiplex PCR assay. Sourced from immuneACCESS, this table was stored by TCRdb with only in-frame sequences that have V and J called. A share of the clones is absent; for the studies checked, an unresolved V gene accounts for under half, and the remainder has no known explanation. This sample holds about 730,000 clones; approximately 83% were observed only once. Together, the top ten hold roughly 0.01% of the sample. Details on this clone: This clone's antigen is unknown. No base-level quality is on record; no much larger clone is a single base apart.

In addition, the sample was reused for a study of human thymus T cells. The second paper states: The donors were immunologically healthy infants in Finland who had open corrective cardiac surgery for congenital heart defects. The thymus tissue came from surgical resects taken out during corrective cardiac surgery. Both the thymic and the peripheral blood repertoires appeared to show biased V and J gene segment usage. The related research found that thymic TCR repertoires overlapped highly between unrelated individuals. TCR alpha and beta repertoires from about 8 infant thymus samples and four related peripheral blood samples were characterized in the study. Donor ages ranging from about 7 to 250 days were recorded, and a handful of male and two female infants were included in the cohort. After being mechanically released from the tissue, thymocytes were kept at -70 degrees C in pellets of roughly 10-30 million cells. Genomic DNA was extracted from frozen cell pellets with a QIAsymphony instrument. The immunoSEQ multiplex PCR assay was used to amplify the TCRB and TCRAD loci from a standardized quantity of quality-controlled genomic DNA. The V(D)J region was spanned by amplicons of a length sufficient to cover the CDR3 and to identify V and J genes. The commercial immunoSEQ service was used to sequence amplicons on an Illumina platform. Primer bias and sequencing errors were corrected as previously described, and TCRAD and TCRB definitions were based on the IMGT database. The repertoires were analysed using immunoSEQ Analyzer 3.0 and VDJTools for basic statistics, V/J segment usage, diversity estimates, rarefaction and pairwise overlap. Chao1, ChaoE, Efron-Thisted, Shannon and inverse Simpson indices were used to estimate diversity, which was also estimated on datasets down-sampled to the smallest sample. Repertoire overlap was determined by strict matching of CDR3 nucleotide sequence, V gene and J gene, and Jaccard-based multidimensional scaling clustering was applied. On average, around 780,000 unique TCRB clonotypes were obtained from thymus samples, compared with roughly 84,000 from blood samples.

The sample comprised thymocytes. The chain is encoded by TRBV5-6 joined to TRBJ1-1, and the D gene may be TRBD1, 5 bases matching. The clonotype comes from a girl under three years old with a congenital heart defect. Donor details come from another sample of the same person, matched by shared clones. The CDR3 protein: CASSLGGRENTEAFF. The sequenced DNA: TGTGCCAGCAGCTTGGGGGGCAGAGAGAACACTGAAGCTTTCTTT.